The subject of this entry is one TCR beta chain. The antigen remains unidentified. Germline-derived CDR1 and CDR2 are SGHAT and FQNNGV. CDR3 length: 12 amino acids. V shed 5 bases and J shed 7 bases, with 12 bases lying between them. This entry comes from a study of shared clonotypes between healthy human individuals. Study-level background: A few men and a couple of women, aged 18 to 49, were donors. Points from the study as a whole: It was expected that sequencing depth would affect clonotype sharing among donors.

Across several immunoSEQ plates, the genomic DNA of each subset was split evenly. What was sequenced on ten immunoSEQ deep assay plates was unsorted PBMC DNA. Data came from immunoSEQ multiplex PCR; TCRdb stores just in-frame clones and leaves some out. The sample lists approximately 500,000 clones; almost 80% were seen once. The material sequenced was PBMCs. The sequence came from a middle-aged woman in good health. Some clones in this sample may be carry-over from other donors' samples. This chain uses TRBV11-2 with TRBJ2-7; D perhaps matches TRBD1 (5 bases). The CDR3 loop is CASSPQGIEQYF. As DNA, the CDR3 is TGTGCCAGCAGCCCTCAGGGAATTGAGCAGTACTTC.